One sample yielded the 29 T cell receptor beta chains listed below, sequenced in a study of immune cell composition in non-small cell lung cancer. The protocol was immunoSEQ multiplex PCR, while the TCRdb copy is restricted to in-frame clones and leaves out a portion. The sample records more than 1,000 clones, about 74% being singletons. The sample was lung tumor tissue. The origin of the receptors is a human donor with non-small cell lung cancer.

The chain couples TRBV6-5 to TRBJ1-1; D unresolved. The V end lost 6 bases, the J end lost 7 bases, and 15 bases lay between the germline ends. The CDR3 is 13 residues long. CDR1 and CDR2 from the germline V gene are MNHEY and SVGAGI. The CDR3 DNA follows: TGTGCCAGCAGGCCACATGCTACAGTTGAAGCTTTCTTT. Protein product: CASRPHATVEAFF.

The genes are TRBV5-8 and TRBJ1-1, with 7 nucleotides matching TRBD1. Trimming removed 5 bases from V and 7 bases from J; junction bases left unmatched: 8. CDR1 is SGHTS, CDR2 YDEGEE, per germline. This CDR3 region has 13 residues. The chain's CDR3 is CASRNRGLDEAFF. For the CDR3, the DNA is TGTGCCAGCAGGAACAGGGGTTTAGATGAAGCTTTCTTT.

V usage is TRBV7-2 and J usage is TRBJ2-5; TRBD2 agrees at 9 bases. V shed 3 bases and J 3 bases; nucleotides not matched to a gene: 5. The germline V gene has CDR1 SGHTA and CDR2 FQGNSA. This CDR3 comprises 15 residues. The DNA of the CDR3 is TGTGCCAGCAGCTTTACAAGCGGGGGGAAAGAGACCCAGTACTTC. This codes for CASSFTSGGKETQYF.

This clone was detected once. V usage is TRBV14 and J usage is TRBJ2-1; 12 nucleotides agree with TRBD1. CDR1 is SGHDN and CDR2 is FVKESK in the germline V gene. Trimming at V came to 0 bases and at J to 6 bases, leaving 6 bases not matched to a gene. This CDR3 contains 17 residues. For the CDR3, the DNA is TGTGCCAGCAGCCAAGAGCCGGGACAGGGGGCGAGCAATGAGCAGTTCTTC. It is translated as CASSQEPGQGASNEQFF.

This clone was seen a handful of times. This chain links TRBV19 with TRBJ2-1; 9 bases match TRBD2. Germline V gene lookup returns CDR1 LNHDA and CDR2 SQIVND (reference sequence). V trimming: 3 bases; J trimming: 4 bases; junction bases outside the gene matches: 4. The CDR3 is 15 amino acids. CDR3 protein: CASSMTSGAYNEQFF. CDR3 nucleotides: TGTGCCAGTAGTATGACTAGCGGAGCTTACAATGAGCAGTTCTTC.

This chain joins TRBV2 and TRBJ2-3; TRBD1 matches 7 bases. The J segment lost 2 bases and the V segment lost 6 bases, leaving 8 bases of the junction unmatched. The CDR3 runs to 15 residues. CDR1 SNHLY and CDR2 FYNNEI come from the germline V gene. In DNA, the CDR3 is TGTGCCAGCAGGACAGGGCTCGGGAACACAGATACGCAGTATTTT. It encodes CASRTGLGNTDTQYF.

The CDR3 nucleotides are TGTGCCAGCAGCGGCCGACTAGCGGGAGTATCAGATACGCAGTATTTT. Its translation is CASSGRLAGVSDTQYF. This chain connects TRBV9 to TRBJ2-3; 12 bases match TRBD2. Germline V lookup: CDR1 SGDLS, CDR2 YYNGEE. J gave up 4 bases and V 3 bases, and 6 bases lay outside the gene matches. The CDR3 sequence is 16 residues long. The whole variable domain, remainder taken from reference TRBV9 and TRBJ2-3, is DSGVTQTPKHLITATGQRVTLRCSPRSGDLSVYWYQQSLDQGLQFLIQYYNGEERAKGNILERFSAQQFPDLHSELNLSSLELGDSALYFCASSGRLAGVSDTQYFGPGTRLTVL.

The V gene is TRBV28, the J gene TRBJ1-1; D uncertain. Looked up from germline, CDR1 is MDHEN and CDR2 is SYDVKM. The CDR3 spans 15 residues. Trimming left V 1 base short and J 3 bases short, with 12 bases between. Here the CDR3 reads CASSLFIPTDTEAFF. As DNA, the CDR3 is TGTGCCAGCAGTTTATTTATCCCTACGGACACTGAAGCTTTCTTT.

The chain recombines TRBV5-4 with TRBJ2-1; 11 nucleotides line up with TRBD2. There are 15 residues in the CDR3. J gave up 4 bases and V 4 bases, and 4 bases lay outside the gene matches. The germline gives CDR1 SGHNT, CDR2 YYREEE (reference sequence). In DNA form, the CDR3 reads TGTGCCAGCAGCCTGACTAGCGGGAAATACAATGAGCAGTTCTTC. It specifies CASSLTSGKYNEQFF.

The rearrangement uses TRBV27 and TRBJ2-5, with 7 positions matching TRBD1. This CDR3 spans 14 amino acids. Trimming at V came to 5 bases and at J to 3 bases, leaving 6 bases not matched to a gene. The V gene's germline CDR1 is MNHEY and CDR2 SMNVEV (reference sequence). CDR3: CASSMGQMKETQYF. For the CDR3, the DNA is TGTGCCAGCAGTATGGGACAGATGAAAGAGACCCAGTACTTC.

CDR3 DNA: TGTGCCAGCAGCCCCCAGGGTTATGAGCAGTTCTTC. It yields the protein CASSPQGYEQFF. The V gene is TRBV9, the J gene TRBJ2-1; maybe TRBD1 (5 bases). The CDR3 sequence is 12 residues long. Germline V gene data show CDR1 as SGDLS and CDR2 as YYNGEE. Between the trimmed V and J ends, which lost 4 bases and 8 bases, there was a span of 10 bases.

Here the CDR3 DNA reads TGTGCCAGCAGCTTAGCAGGGGGCGAGGGAGATACGCAGTATTTT. Encoded protein: CASSLAGGEGDTQYF. V is TRBV7-2 and J is TRBJ2-3; TRBD1 agrees at 7 bases. The CDR3 runs to 15 residues. V lost 0 bases, J lost 5 bases, and 5 bases stayed unmatched. Germline V gene data show CDR1 as SGHTA and CDR2 as FQGNSA. Supplemented by reference TRBV7-2 and TRBJ2-3, the full variable domain reads GAGVSQSPSNKVTEKGKDVELRCDPISGHTALYWYRQSLGQGLEFLIYFQGNSAPDKSGLPSDRFSAERTGGSVSTLTIQRTQQEDSAVYLCASSLAGGEGDTQYFGPGTRLTVL.

There are a few counts of this clone. This chain links TRBV6-1 with TRBJ2-7; TRBD2 might be the D (5 bases). CDR3 size: 12 residues. Germline V gene lookup returns CDR1 MNHNS and CDR2 SASEGT. Deletions cut 6 bases from V and 7 bases from J, with 13 bases between. CDR3 in amino acids: CASSSGFGEQYF. Written as DNA, the CDR3 is TGTGCCAGCAGCTCGGGATTTGGAGAGCAGTACTTC.

This chain uses TRBV28 with TRBJ2-5; weak D call: TRBD1 (6 bases). Germline V lookup: CDR1 MDHEN, CDR2 SYDVKM. Trimming pared 5 bases from V and 1 base from J, leaving 11 bases between. The CDR3 consists of 14 residues. The CDR3 loop reads CASSPGQSQETQYF. In DNA, the CDR3 is TGTGCCAGCAGTCCCGGACAGTCCCAAGAGACCCAGTACTTC.

This chain links TRBV7-6 with TRBJ2-1; D gene ambiguous. CDR3 length: 16 residues. The germline V gene encodes CDR1 SGHVS and CDR2 FNYEAQ. V was clipped by 3 bases and J by 5 bases, with 17 bases between them. CDR3 region: CASSFQPGPPDNEQFF. DNA of the CDR3: TGTGCCAGCAGCTTTCAACCAGGTCCTCCGGACAATGAGCAGTTCTTC.

CDR3 DNA sequence: TGTGCCAGCAGCGTAGGGACAGGGGACGATACGCAGTATTTT. This sequence encodes CASSVGTGDDTQYF. The chain is built from TRBV9 and TRBJ2-3; 9 positions agree with TRBD1. CDR3 size: 14 residues. V dropped 0 bases and J dropped 6; count of bases not matched to a gene: 2. Germline CDR1 is SGDLS and CDR2 is YYNGEE.

With respect to this clone: The junction shows a germline mismatch at one end, possibly a read error. The V call is TRBV7-9, the J call TRBJ1-1; weak D call: TRBD1 (5 bases). Germline lookup yields CDR1 SEHNR and CDR2 FQNEAQ (reference sequence). The CDR3 has 15 residues. The chain's CDR3 is CASSLAGGGWTEAFF. CDR3 DNA: TGTGCCAGCAGCCTAGCGGGGGGGGGTTGGACTGAAGCTTTCTTT.

This sequence joins TRBV4-1 and TRBJ1-2; D is unclear. V was trimmed by 1 base and J by 2 bases, leaving 14 bases between them. CDR1 MGHRA and CDR2 YSYEKL come from the germline V gene. The CDR3 extends over 16 amino acids. CDR3 nucleotide sequence: TGCGCCAGCAGCCAAGTGCCAACGCGAACCAACTATGGCTACACCTTC. Amino acids: CASSQVPTRTNYGYTF.

The rearrangement links TRBV30 to TRBJ2-2; D unclear. V dropped 3 bases and J dropped 0 bases, with 5 bases sitting between them. Germline assignment: CDR1 GTSNPN and CDR2 SVGIG (reference sequence). The CDR3 consists of 13 residues. CDR3 coding DNA: TGTGCCTGGAGGAGGCCGAACACCGGGGAGCTGTTTTTT. Translation gives CAWRRPNTGELFF.

This chain joins TRBV9 and TRBJ2-1, with 7 bases matching TRBD2. CDR3 length: 15 residues. The J segment lost 7 bases and the V segment lost 2 bases, leaving 9 bases of the junction unmatched. The germline CDR1 and CDR2 sequences are SGDLS and YYNGEE. The CDR3 region is CASSVAGASLNEQFF. For the CDR3, the DNA is TGTGCCAGCAGCGTTGCGGGAGCTTCCTTGAATGAGCAGTTCTTC.

This clone turned up a few times. This chain links TRBV14 with TRBJ1-2; D remains ambiguous. The CDR3 runs to 12 residues. V was shortened by 1 base and J by 4 bases, with 4 bases between the two germline ends. Germline CDR1 reads SGHDN; CDR2 reads FVKESK. This chain's CDR3 is CASSQVGYGYTF. Written as DNA, the CDR3 is TGTGCCAGCAGCCAAGTCGGCTATGGCTACACCTTC.

The chain has TRBV9 and TRBJ2-3; D gene uncertain. Germline CDR1 SGDLS, CDR2 YYNGEE. The CDR3 is made up of 13 amino acids. V was pared by 0 bases and J by 1 base, with 3 bases between. CDR3 amino acids: CASSVAGTDTQYF. CDR3 nucleotide sequence: TGTGCCAGCAGCGTAGCCGGCACAGATACGCAGTATTTT.

The chain couples TRBV5-1 to TRBJ2-3; 11 nucleotides agree with TRBD2. The V gene end was trimmed by 3 bases and the J gene end by 2 bases; junction bases not matched to a gene: 2. This CDR3 has 15 residues. Germline loops: CDR1 SGHRS, CDR2 YFSETQ. CDR3 nucleotide sequence: TGCGCCAGCAGCTCACTAGCGGGGGCCACAGATACGCAGTATTTT. Translation: CASSSLAGATDTQYF.

This clone was seen more than once but under ten times. The chain is built from TRBV18 and TRBJ1-5, with 10 bases that match TRBD1. The CDR3 has 15 residues. Germline V lookup: CDR1 KGHSH, CDR2 LQKENI. The V gene end was trimmed by 1 base and the J gene end by 5 bases; junction bases not matched to a gene: 2. Here the CDR3 DNA reads TGTGCCAGCTCACCACAGGGACAGGGGCATCAGCCCCAGCATTTT. Translating it yields CASSPQGQGHQPQHF.

The chain carries TRBV5-1 and TRBJ2-1; 10 nucleotides agree with TRBD1. The trim removed 4 bases at V and 7 bases at J, leaving 8 bases unmatched. Germline CDR1 reads SGHRS; CDR2 reads YFSETQ. The CDR3 length is 15 residues. The CDR3 spells CASSPRTGGENEQFF. The CDR3 region has the DNA TGCGCCAGCAGCCCGAGGACAGGGGGAGAGAATGAGCAGTTCTTC.

The J gene is TRBJ1-1, the V gene TRBV7-2; no clear D. CDR3 length: 13 residues. CDR1 SGHTA and CDR2 FQGNSA come from the germline V gene. V lost 5 bases and J lost 3, with 10 bases in between. The CDR3 here is CASSHNLYTEAFF. The DNA for the CDR3 is TGTGCCAGCAGCCACAATCTTTACACTGAAGCTTTCTTT.

The chain employs TRBV7-9 and TRBJ1-1, with 7 bases that match TRBD1. V was clipped by 5 bases and J by 2 bases; unmatched bases: 2. Per germline, CDR1 SEHNR and CDR2 FQNEAQ (reference sequence). The CDR3 contains 13 residues. The CDR3 here is CASSRQGNTEAFF. CDR3 coding DNA: TGTGCCAGCAGCCGACAGGGCAACACTGAAGCTTTCTTT.

The rearrangement links TRBV29-1 to TRBJ2-3, with 9 bases that match TRBD1. CDR3 length: 15 residues. V was pared by 3 bases and J by 1 base, with 5 bases of the junction left unmatched. The germline V gene has CDR1 SQVTM and CDR2 ANQGSEA. The CDR3 coding sequence is TGCAGCGTTGACCCGACAGGGGGAGGCACAGATACGCAGTATTTT. This sequence encodes CSVDPTGGGTDTQYF.

The chain uses TRBV4-3 and TRBJ2-1; 8 bases line up with TRBD1. This CDR3 comprises 18 residues. Germline lookup yields CDR1 LGHNA and CDR2 YSLEER. V was pared by 0 bases and J by 3 bases, with 10 bases of the junction left unmatched. The CDR3 loop reads CASSQDDLAGGNYNEQFF. The CDR3 DNA is TGCGCCAGCAGCCAAGATGACCTTGCAGGGGGCAACTACAATGAGCAGTTCTTC.